This T cell receptor beta chain comes out of a study of CD8+CD57+ T cells in acquired aplastic anemia. For the study at large: 3.2 ug was the average amount of DNA from sorted CD4+ and CD8+ cells. The average read count for CD4+ cells in healthy donors was around 10 million.

Study-wide results and limits: Approximately 29 was the count of CD8+ CDR3 sequences that patients shared with controls. Statistical testing detected no significant gap in CD8+ Simpson's diversity between patients and controls.

V lost 5 bases and J 2 bases, leaving 10 bases between the germline ends. The CDR3 covers 13 residues. Germline CDR1 is DFQATT and CDR2 is SNEGSKA (reference sequence). Genomic DNA constituted the template upon which TCR beta VDJ and CDR3 profiling was performed. MiXCR, run by TCRdb on the reads, gives a single entry per CDR3 protein. This sample has about 400,000 distinct CDR3 sequences, with under 80% found just once. In regard to this clonotype: Its antigen is undetermined.

Material for sequencing was sorted CD4+, CD8+, or CD8+CD57+ T cells (not recorded which) from PBMCs. This chain links TRBV20-1 with TRBJ1-5; TRBD1 is a possible D gene (6 bases). The sequence was obtained from a human donor in good health, serving as a control. As DNA, the CDR3 is TGCAGTGCTCAAGGACAGCGCAATCAGCCCCAGCATTTT. Translation gives CSAQGQRNQPQHF.